This T cell receptor beta chain is drawn from a study of graft-versus-host responses after intestinal transplantation. Data came from immunoSEQ multiplex PCR; TCRdb stores just in-frame clones and leaves some out. The table records about 70,000 clones, roughly 94% of them present only once. Germline V gives CDR1 SGHNT, CDR2 YYREEE (reference sequence). CDR3 size: 17 residues. Losses at the gene ends were 4 bases for V and 2 bases for J; bases not matched to a gene: 9. For this clone: Its target is not known.

The chain is built from TRBV5-4 and TRBJ2-7, with 13 bases that match TRBD2. Sequencing used unstimulated CD8+ T cells sorted from spleen or lymph node cells, obtained before intestinal transplant. This TCR came from a human donor who received an intestinal transplant. CDR3 sequence reads: CASSSGLAGEMPYEQYF. DNA for the CDR3: TGTGCCAGCAGCAGCGGACTAGCGGGAGAAATGCCCTACGAGCAGTACTTC.